This TCR beta chain comes out of a study of blood T cell repertoires in COVID-19. Across the whole study: Some COVID-19 samples were acute and others convalescent; all came from the United States, Italy and Spain. PBMCs, B-cell-depleted T cells, or T cells provided the cDNA or gDNA that made up the material.

There are 13 residues in the CDR3. V gave up 5 bases and J gave up 4 bases, with 9 bases separating them. Original analysis: Reference gene primer amplification gave estimated nucleated cell counts. Profiling relied on immunoSEQ multiplex PCR, and the TCRdb table lists in-frame clones only, not all of them. V, J and clone size are taken as reported in that table, and D and trimming were inferred from the DNA itself. The sample lists about 98,000 clones; 65% to 90% were seen once. Sequenced input: peripheral blood. This clonotype was sampled from a man aged 70 or older with active or convalescent COVID-19. This rearrangement joins TRBV12-3 or TRBV12-4 to TRBJ1-5; possible D gene TRBD1, 6 bases. In nucleotides, the CDR3 is TGTGCCAGCAGTACCCAGGGGAATCAGCCCCAGCATTTT. This sequence encodes CASSTQGNQPQHF.